This T cell receptor beta chain was sequenced during a study of T cell responses to AZD1222 COVID-19 vaccine. Study-level information: Second-dose recipients at about 4 or about 12 weeks were treated as one pooled group. Overall study results and limits: Females outnumbered males among donors, who were mostly white British; clonal diversity was possibly underestimated.

Method: immunoSEQ multiplex PCR; TCRdb's copy keeps in-frame clones and lacks some. Of approximately 120,000 clones listed, 85% to 95% are singletons. Germline lookup yields CDR1 SEHNR and CDR2 FQNEAQ (reference sequence). The CDR3 is 16 residues long. Trimming cost V 5 bases and J 0 bases, with 17 bases left between them. As concerns this clone: What it binds is unknown.

The receptor's source is an adult in good health. The sample consisted of peripheral blood, taken on day 0 of AZD1222 vaccination. V usage is TRBV7-9 and J usage is TRBJ2-7; perhaps TRBD2 as D (7 bases). CDR3 DNA: TGTGCCAGCAGCCCCAGAGGGAGGGGGGTCTCCTACGAGCAGTACTTC. Its translation: CASSPRGRGVSYEQYF.